This T cell receptor (beta chain) stems from a study of blood T cells in healthy people across ages. Overall study findings and caveats: Donor CMV status was unknown, possibly confounding expanded clonotype changes. Researchers report that TCR beta diversity correlated strongly with naive T cell percentage.

Sample-barcoded 5' priming and a J-beta primer mix drove a second PCR of roughly 6 to 12 cycles. Template switching added a 12-random-nucleotide identifier to every cDNA molecule. In TCRdb, the 5' RACE reads were re-called with MiXCR into one record per CDR3 protein. The table records about 970,000 distinct CDR3 sequences, 45% to 60% of them present only once. This clonotype was recorded a few times. Its antigen is not known. The sequence came from a woman aged 55 to 70 in good health. Sequencing input: blood.

The CDR3 protein is CSVATGGLYGYTF. CDR3 nucleotides: TGCAGCGTTGCGACGGGAGGTCTGTATGGCTACACCTTC. V usage is TRBV29-1 and J usage is TRBJ1-2; D gene unclear. Trimming took 4 bases from V and 5 from J, leaving 14 bases between them. Germline values: CDR1 SQVTM, CDR2 ANQGSEA. The CDR3 length is 13 residues.